The clone carrying this T cell receptor (beta chain) was seen only a few times. The germline V gene has CDR1 MDHEN and CDR2 SYDVKM. Trimming took off 5 bases at V and 7 bases at J, with 17 bases between the two ends. The CDR3 consists of 15 residues. This sample is drawn from a study of PD-L1 blockade in urothelial cancer. Produced via immunoSEQ multiplex PCR; TCRdb's table is partial and in-frame only. The table has 35,000 to 45,000 clones, 35% to 40% seen once. This chain links TRBV28 with TRBJ1-4, with a tentative D call TRBD1 (6 bases). The material sequenced was tumor tissue, taken before atezolizumab (anti-PD-L1) treatment. The TCR originated in a man aged 55 to 70 with urothelial cancer. As DNA, the CDR3 is TGTGCCAGCAGTCCACAGGGAGGGGGTGCTGAAAAACTGTTTTTT. Residues: CASSPQGGGAEKLFF.